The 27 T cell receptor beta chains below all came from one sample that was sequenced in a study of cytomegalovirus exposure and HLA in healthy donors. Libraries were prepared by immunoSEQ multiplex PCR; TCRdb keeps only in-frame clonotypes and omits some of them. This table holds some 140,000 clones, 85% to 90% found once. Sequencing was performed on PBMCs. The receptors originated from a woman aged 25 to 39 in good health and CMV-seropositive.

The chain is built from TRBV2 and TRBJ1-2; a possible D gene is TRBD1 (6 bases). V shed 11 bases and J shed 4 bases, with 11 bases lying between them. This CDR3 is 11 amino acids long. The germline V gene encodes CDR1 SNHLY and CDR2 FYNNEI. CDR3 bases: TGTGCCGGGGGGGCGAGCTATGGCTACACCTTC. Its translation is CAGGASYGYTF.

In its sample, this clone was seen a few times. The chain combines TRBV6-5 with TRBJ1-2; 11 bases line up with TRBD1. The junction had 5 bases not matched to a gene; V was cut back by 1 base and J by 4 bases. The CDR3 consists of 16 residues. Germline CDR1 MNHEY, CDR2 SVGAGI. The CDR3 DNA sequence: TGTGCCAGCAGTTACTTACGGACAGGGGGCAGCTATGGCTACACCTTC. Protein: CASSYLRTGGSYGYTF.

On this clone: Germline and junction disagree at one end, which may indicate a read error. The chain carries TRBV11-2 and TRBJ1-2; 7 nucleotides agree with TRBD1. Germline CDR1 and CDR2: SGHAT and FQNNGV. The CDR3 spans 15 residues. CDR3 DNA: TGTGCCAGCAGCTTACCCAAGGGGGCTTCGACGTCTCCCCAATTC. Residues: CASSLPKGASTSPQF.

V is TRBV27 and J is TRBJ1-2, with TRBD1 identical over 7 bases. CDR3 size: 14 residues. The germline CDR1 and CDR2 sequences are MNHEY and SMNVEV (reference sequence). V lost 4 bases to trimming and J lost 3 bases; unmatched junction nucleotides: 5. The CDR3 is CASSSSTGYYGYTF. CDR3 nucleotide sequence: TGTGCCAGCAGTTCCTCGACAGGGTACTATGGCTACACCTTC.

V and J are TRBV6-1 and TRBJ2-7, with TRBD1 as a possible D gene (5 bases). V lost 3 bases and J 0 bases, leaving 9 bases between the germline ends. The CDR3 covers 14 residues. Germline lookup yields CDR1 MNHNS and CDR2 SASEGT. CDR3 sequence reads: CASSDQDISYEQYF. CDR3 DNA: TGTGCCAGCAGTGACCAGGACATCTCCTACGAGCAGTACTTC.

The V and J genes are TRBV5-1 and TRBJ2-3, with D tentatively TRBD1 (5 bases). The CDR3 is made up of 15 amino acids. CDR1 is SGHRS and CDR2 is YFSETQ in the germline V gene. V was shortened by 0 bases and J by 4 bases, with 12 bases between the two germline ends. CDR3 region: CASSLGPTESDTQYF. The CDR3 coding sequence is TGCGCCAGCAGCTTGGGGCCGACAGAATCAGATACGCAGTATTTT.

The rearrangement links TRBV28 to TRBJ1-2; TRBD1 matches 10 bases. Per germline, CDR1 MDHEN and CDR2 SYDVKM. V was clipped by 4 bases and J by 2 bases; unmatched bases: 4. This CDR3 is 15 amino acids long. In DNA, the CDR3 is TGTGCCAGCAGTTCACCGGGACAGGGGAACTATGGCTACACCTTC. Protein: CASSSPGQGNYGYTF.

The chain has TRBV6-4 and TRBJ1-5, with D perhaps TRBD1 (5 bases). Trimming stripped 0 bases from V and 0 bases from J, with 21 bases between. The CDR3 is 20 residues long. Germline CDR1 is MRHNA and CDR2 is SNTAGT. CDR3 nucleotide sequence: TGTGCCAGCAGTGACTCCCCAGCCAGGGCCCACCCATATAGCAATCAGCCCCAGCATTTT. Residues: CASSDSPARAHPYSNQPQHF.

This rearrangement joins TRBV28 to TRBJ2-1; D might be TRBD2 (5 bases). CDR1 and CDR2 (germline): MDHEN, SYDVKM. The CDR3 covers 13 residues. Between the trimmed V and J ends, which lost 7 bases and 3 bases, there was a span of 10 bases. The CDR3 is CASNSGHYNEQFF. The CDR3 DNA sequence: TGTGCCAGCAACAGCGGCCACTACAATGAGCAGTTCTTC. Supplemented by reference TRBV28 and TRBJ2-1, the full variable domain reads DVKVTQSSRYLVKRTGEKVFLECVQDMDHENMFWYRQDPGLGLRLIYFSYDVKMKEKGDIPEGYSVSREKKERFSLILESASTNQTSMYLCASNSGHYNEQFFGPGTRLTVL.

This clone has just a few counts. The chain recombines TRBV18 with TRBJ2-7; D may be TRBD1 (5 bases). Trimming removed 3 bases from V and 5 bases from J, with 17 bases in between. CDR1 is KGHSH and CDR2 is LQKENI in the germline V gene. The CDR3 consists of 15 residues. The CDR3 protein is CASSPSAGNKNEQYF. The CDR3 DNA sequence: TGTGCCAGCTCACCTTCCGCAGGGAATAAAAACGAGCAGTACTTC.

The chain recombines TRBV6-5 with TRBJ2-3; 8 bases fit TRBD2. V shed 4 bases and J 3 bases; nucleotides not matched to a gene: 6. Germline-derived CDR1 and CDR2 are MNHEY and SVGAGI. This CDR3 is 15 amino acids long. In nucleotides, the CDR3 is TGTGCCAGCAGTTTCCTTAGCGGGACAACAGATACGCAGTATTTT. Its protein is CASSFLSGTTDTQYF.

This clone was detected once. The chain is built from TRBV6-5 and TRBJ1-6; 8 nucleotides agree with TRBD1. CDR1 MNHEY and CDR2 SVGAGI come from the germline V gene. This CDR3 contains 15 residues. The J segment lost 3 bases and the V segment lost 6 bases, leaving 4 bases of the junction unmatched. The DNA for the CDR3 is TGTGCCAGCAGGAAACAGGGGGACTATAATTCACCCCTCCACTTT. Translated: CASRKQGDYNSPLHF.

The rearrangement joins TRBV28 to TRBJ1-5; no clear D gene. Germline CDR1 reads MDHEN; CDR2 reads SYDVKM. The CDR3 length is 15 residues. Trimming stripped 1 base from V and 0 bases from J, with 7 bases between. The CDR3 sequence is CASSLSAGSNQPQHF. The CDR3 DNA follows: TGTGCCAGCAGTTTATCGGCAGGTAGCAATCAGCCCCAGCATTTT.

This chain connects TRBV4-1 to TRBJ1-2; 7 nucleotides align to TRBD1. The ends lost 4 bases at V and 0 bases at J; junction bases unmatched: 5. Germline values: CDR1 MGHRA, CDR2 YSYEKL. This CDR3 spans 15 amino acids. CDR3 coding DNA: TGCGCCAGCAGCCTGGGGACAGTAACTAACTATGGCTACACCTTC. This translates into CASSLGTVTNYGYTF.

The CDR3 DNA reads as TGTGCCAGCAGCATTCGGGACAGGGCGGAGACCCAGTACTTC. Translation gives CASSIRDRAETQYF. V usage is TRBV7-9 and J usage is TRBJ2-5, with 9 bases fitting TRBD1. The V and J ends lost 5 bases and 5 bases, in that order; junction bases with no gene match: 6. CDR3 length: 14 amino acids. Germline loops: CDR1 SEHNR, CDR2 FQNEAQ (reference sequence).

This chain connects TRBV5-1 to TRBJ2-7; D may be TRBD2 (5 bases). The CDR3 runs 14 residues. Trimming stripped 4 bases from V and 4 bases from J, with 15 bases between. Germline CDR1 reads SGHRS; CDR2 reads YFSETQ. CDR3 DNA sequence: TGCGCCAGCAGCAGCAGCGGAGGCCCTTACGAGCAGTACTTC. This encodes CASSSSGGPYEQYF.

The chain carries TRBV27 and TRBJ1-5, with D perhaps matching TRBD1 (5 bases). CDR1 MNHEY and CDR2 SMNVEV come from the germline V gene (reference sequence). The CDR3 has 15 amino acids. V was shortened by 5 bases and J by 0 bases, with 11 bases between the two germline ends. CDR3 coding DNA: TGTGCCAGCAGTCAAGACAGCTATAGCAATCAGCCCCAGCATTTT. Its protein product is CASSQDSYSNQPQHF.

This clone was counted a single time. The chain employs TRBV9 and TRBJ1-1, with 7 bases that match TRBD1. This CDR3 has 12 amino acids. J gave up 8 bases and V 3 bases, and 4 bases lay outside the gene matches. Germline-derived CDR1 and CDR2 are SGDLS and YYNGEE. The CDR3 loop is CASSAGTAEAFF. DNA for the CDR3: TGTGCCAGCAGCGCCGGGACAGCGGAAGCTTTCTTT.

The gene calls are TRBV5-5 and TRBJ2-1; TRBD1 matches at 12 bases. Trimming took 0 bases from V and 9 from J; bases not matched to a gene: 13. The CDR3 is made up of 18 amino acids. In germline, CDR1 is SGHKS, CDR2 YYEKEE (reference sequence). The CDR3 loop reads CASSLAFSRGQGAGEQFF. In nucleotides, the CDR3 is TGTGCCAGCAGCTTGGCCTTTTCCCGGGGACAGGGGGCGGGTGAGCAGTTCTTC.

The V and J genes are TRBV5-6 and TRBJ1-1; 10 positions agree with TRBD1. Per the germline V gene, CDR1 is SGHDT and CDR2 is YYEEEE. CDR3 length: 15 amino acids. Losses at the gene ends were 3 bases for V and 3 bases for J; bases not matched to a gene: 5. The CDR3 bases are TGTGCCAGCAGCTCGGAGGGGACAGGGGACACTGAAGCTTTCTTT. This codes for CASSSEGTGDTEAFF.

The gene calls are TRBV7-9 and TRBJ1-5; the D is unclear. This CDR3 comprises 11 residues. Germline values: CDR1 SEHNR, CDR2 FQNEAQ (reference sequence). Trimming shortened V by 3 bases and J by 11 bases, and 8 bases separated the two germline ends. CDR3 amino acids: CASSLGGAQHF. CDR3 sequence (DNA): TGTGCCAGCAGCTTGGGCGGGGCCCAGCATTTT.

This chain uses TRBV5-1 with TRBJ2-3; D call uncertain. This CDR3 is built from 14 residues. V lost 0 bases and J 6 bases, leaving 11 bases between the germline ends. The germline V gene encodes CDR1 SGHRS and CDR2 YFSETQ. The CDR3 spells CASSLGTPGDTQYF. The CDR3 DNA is TGCGCCAGCAGCTTGGGCACCCCCGGGGATACGCAGTATTTT.

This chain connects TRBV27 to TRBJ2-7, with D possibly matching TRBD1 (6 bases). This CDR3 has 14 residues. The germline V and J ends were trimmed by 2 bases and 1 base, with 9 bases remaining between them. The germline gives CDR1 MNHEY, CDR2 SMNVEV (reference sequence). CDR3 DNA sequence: TGTGCCAGCAGTTTAGGGGGCTATTCCTACGAGCAGTACTTC. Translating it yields CASSLGGYSYEQYF.

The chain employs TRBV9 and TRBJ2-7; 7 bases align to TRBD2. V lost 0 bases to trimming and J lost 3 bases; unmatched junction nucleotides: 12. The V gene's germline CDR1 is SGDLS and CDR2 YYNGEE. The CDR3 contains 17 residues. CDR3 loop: CASSVGGGATQDYEQYF. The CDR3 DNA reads TGTGCCAGCAGCGTAGGGGGAGGGGCTACCCAAGACTACGAGCAGTACTTC.

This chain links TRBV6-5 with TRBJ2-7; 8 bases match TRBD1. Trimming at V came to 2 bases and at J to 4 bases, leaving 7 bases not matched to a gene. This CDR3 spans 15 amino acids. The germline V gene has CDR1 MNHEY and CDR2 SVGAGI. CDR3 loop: CASSYGVTGGYEQYF. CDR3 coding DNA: TGTGCCAGCAGTTACGGGGTCACAGGGGGGTACGAGCAGTACTTC.

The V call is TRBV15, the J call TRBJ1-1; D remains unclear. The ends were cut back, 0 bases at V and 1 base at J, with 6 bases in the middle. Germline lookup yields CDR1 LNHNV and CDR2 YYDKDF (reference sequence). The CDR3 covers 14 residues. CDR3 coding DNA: TGTGCCACCAGCAGAGATACAGCGAACACTGAAGCTTTCTTT. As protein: CATSRDTANTEAFF. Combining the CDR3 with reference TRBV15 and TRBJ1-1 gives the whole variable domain DAMVIQNPRYQVTQFGKPVTLSCSQTLNHNVMYWYQQKSSQAPKLLFHYYDKDFNNEADTPDNFQSRRPNTSFCFLDIRSPGLGDTAMYLCATSRDTANTEAFFGQGTRLTVV.

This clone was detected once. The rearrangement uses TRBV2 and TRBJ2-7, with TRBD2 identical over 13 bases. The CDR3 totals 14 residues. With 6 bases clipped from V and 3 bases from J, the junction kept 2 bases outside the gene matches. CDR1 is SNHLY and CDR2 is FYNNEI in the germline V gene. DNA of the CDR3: TGTGCCAGCAGCGGACTAGCGGGAGTCTACGAGCAGTACTTC. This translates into CASSGLAGVYEQYF.